What follows are 20 T cell receptor beta chains derived from one specimen sequenced in a study of cytomegalovirus exposure and HLA in healthy donors. Primers included in the PCR were 60 Vbeta and 13 Jbeta primers. The protocol was immunoSEQ multiplex PCR, while the TCRdb copy is restricted to in-frame clones and leaves out a portion. Of around 190,000 clones in the sample, 80% were seen once. Sequenced input: PBMCs. These receptors came from a woman aged 40-49 years in good health and CMV-seronegative.

The CDR3 is CASSLDRGVYGYTF. In DNA, the CDR3 is TGTGCCAGCAGCTTAGACAGGGGGGTCTATGGCTACACCTTC. This chain connects TRBV7-9 to TRBJ1-2, with TRBD1 matching 8 bases. The V and J ends lost 1 base and 4 bases, in that order; junction bases with no gene match: 2. The CDR3 has 14 amino acids. Germline V gene lookup returns CDR1 SEHNR and CDR2 FQNEAQ (reference sequence).

As to this clone: The conserved phenylalanine or tryptophan normally closing the CDR3 is absent here, so this likely arose from a read error. V is TRBV10-3 and J is TRBJ1-2; weak D call: TRBD1 (6 bases). Per germline, CDR1 ENHRY and CDR2 SYGVKD. Trimming cost V 6 bases and J 4 bases, with 12 bases left between them. This CDR3 is built from 13 residues. The CDR3 is CAISGTNFYGYTL. DNA of the CDR3: TGTGCCATCAGCGGGACAAACTTCTATGGCTACACCCTC.

The chain couples TRBV10-3 to TRBJ2-3, with TRBD2 identical over 11 bases. V lost 4 bases, J lost 0 bases, and 9 bases stayed unmatched. The CDR3 runs 18 residues. Germline CDR1 and CDR2: ENHRY and SYGVKD. This chain's CDR3 is CAISGGLAESRSTDTQYF. DNA for the CDR3: TGTGCCATCAGTGGGGGACTAGCGGAGAGCAGAAGCACAGATACGCAGTATTTT.

The sample holds a few counts of this clone. V and J are TRBV27 and TRBJ2-1, with TRBD2 as a possible D gene (6 bases). Looked up from germline, CDR1 is MNHEY and CDR2 is SMNVEV (reference sequence). The CDR3 is made up of 13 amino acids. Trimming removed 4 bases at V and 3 bases at J, with 7 bases between. DNA of the CDR3: TGTGCCAGCAGTTCGGGACTCTACAATGAGCAGTTCTTC. Amino acid sequence: CASSSGLYNEQFF.

The sample holds a few counts of this clone. The gene calls are TRBV5-1 and TRBJ1-1; D perhaps matches TRBD1 (6 bases). Germline lookup yields CDR1 SGHRS and CDR2 YFSETQ. There are 15 residues in the CDR3. V dropped 0 bases and J dropped 9 bases, with 18 bases sitting between them. The CDR3 nucleotides are TGCGCCAGCAGCTTGGATTACACAGGGCGACCTCAAGCTTTCTTT. This translates into CASSLDYTGRPQAFF.

This chain uses TRBV5-4 with TRBJ2-1, with TRBD2 identical over 9 bases. Germline V CDR1 and CDR2: SGHNT, YYREEE (reference sequence). This CDR3 region has 17 residues. V was pared by 4 bases and J by 0 bases, with 8 bases of the junction left unmatched. The CDR3 sequence is CASSPSSGRSSYNEQFF. The CDR3 DNA is TGTGCCAGCAGCCCTAGCAGCGGGAGGAGCTCCTACAATGAGCAGTTCTTC. Combining the CDR3 with reference TRBV5-4 and TRBJ2-1 gives the whole variable domain ETGVTQSPTHLIKTRGQQVTLRCSSQSGHNTVSWYQQALGQGPQFIFQYYREEENGRGNFPPRFSGLQFPNYSSELNVNALELDDSALYLCASSPSSGRSSYNEQFFGPGTRLTVL.

This clone was seen only once. The rearrangement links TRBV27 to TRBJ2-3; weak D call: TRBD1 (6 bases). The CDR3 totals 15 residues. Per germline, CDR1 MNHEY and CDR2 SMNVEV (reference sequence). The V end lost 5 bases, the J end lost 1 base, and 13 bases lay between the germline ends. The CDR3 nucleotides read TGTGCCAGCAGTCCCCCAGGGGTTGGCACAGATACGCAGTATTTT. Amino acid sequence: CASSPPGVGTDTQYF.

This rearrangement joins TRBV19 to TRBJ2-1, with 9 positions matching TRBD2. The CDR3 covers 21 residues. Germline CDR1 reads LNHDA; CDR2 reads SQIVND (reference sequence). With 0 bases clipped from V and 7 bases from J, the junction kept 22 bases outside the gene matches. CDR3 amino acids: CASSIDHEVAGGVVLSNEQFF. The DNA of the CDR3 is TGTGCCAGTAGTATAGATCATGAGGTTGCGGGAGGGGTGGTCCTTTCAAATGAGCAGTTCTTC.

As DNA, the CDR3 is TGTGCCGGTGCGGGGACAGGGGGCACTGAAGCTTTCTTT. This sequence encodes CAGAGTGGTEAFF. The V gene is TRBV7-9, the J gene TRBJ1-1; 11 nucleotides agree with TRBD1. CDR1 is SEHNR, CDR2 FQNEAQ, per germline (reference sequence). With V trimmed by 11 bases and J by 4 bases, 6 bases remained unmatched. The CDR3 sequence is 13 residues long. The whole variable domain, remainder taken from reference TRBV7-9 and TRBJ1-1, is DTGVSQNPRHKITKRGQNVTFRCDPISEHNRLYWYRQTLGQGPEFLTYFQNEAQLEKSRLLSDRFSAERPKGSFSTLEIQRTEQGDSAMYLCAGAGTGGTEAFFGQGTRLTVV.

In nucleotides, the CDR3 is TGTGCCAGCAGGATTCGGGGGGTTAATGAGCAGTTCTTC. It translates to CASRIRGVNEQFF. The chain joins TRBV2 to TRBJ2-1; 7 bases agree with TRBD2. The V and J ends lost 6 bases and 7 bases, in that order; junction bases with no gene match: 6. CDR1 SNHLY and CDR2 FYNNEI come from the germline V gene. The CDR3 is made up of 13 amino acids.

This chain uses TRBV4-3 with TRBJ2-7; 10 nucleotides agree with TRBD2. With 3 bases clipped from V and 7 bases from J, the junction kept 9 bases outside the gene matches. Germline values: CDR1 LGHNA, CDR2 YSLEER. This CDR3 has 15 amino acids. The CDR3: CASSHGVAGGREQYF. In DNA, the CDR3 is TGCGCCAGCAGCCACGGTGTAGCGGGAGGTCGGGAGCAGTACTTC.

The count of this clone is one. This chain connects TRBV7-2 to TRBJ1-2, with a weak D call TRBD1 (5 bases). The ends were cut back, 1 base at V and 8 bases at J, with 20 bases in the middle. The CDR3 has 16 amino acids. Germline V gives CDR1 SGHTA, CDR2 FQGNSA. The CDR3 DNA sequence: TGTGCCAGCAGCTTAGACCCGGACATGAGTCTTCGGGGCTACACCTTC. Translation: CASSLDPDMSLRGYTF.

The chain combines TRBV7-6 with TRBJ2-7, with 7 bases matching TRBD1. The ends lost 1 base at V and 4 bases at J; junction bases unmatched: 13. This CDR3 region has 17 residues. In germline, CDR1 is SGHVS, CDR2 FNYEAQ. The CDR3 DNA sequence: TGTGCCAGCAGCTTAGGAGGGGGCGCACTGTCCCCATACGAGCAGTACTTC. Protein product: CASSLGGGALSPYEQYF.

This clone was observed a handful of times. The V gene is TRBV27, the J gene TRBJ1-6, with 8 bases fitting TRBD1. Germline CDR1 MNHEY, CDR2 SMNVEV (reference sequence). CDR3 size: 16 residues. V dropped 4 bases and J dropped 8; count of bases not matched to a gene: 10. CDR3 sequence (DNA): TGTGCCAGCAGTTATACCCGGACAGGGCGGGATTCACCCCTCCACTTT. It yields the protein CASSYTRTGRDSPLHF.

The chain couples TRBV5-1 to TRBJ1-2; 9 bases fit TRBD1. Trimming cost V 1 base and J 8 bases; bases outside gene matches: 9. CDR3 length: 15 amino acids. Germline V gives CDR1 SGHRS, CDR2 YFSETQ. CDR3 DNA sequence: TGCGCCAGCAGCTTGAAGGGACAGGGCTCCTGGGGCTACACCTTC. This translates into CASSLKGQGSWGYTF.

V usage is TRBV6-5 and J usage is TRBJ1-4, with TRBD1 as a possible D gene (5 bases). This CDR3 region has 13 residues. Trimming removed 1 base from V and 7 bases from J, with 7 bases in between. Germline loops: CDR1 MNHEY, CDR2 SVGAGI. CDR3 residues: CASSYLGGEKLFF. CDR3 DNA sequence: TGTGCCAGCAGTTACTTGGGGGGTGAAAAACTGTTTTTT.

This clone was seen a few times. This rearrangement joins TRBV29-1 to TRBJ1-3, with D possibly being TRBD1 (5 bases). Per germline, CDR1 SQVTM and CDR2 ANQGSEA. With 7 bases removed from V and 0 bases from J, the gap between germline ends came to 16 bases. The CDR3 contains 15 residues. CDR3: CSALRGGNSGNTIYF. The CDR3 DNA reads TGCAGCGCGCTCCGCGGGGGTAACTCTGGAAACACCATATATTTT.

The rearrangement joins TRBV5-5 to TRBJ2-2; 7 positions match TRBD2. The CDR3 is made up of 17 amino acids. The V gene end was trimmed by 7 bases and the J gene end by 0 bases; junction bases not matched to a gene: 12. The germline V gene encodes CDR1 SGHKS and CDR2 YYEKEE (reference sequence). The CDR3 DNA is TGTGCCAGCCACGCCTTTACTAGCGTTTCGAACACCGGGGAGCTGTTTTTT. Its translation is CASHAFTSVSNTGELFF.

The chain combines TRBV5-1 with TRBJ2-2; 7 bases fit TRBD2. The germline gives CDR1 SGHRS, CDR2 YFSETQ. This CDR3 has 14 residues. V was pared by 0 bases and J by 5 bases, with 1 base of the junction left unmatched. The CDR3 loop reads CASSLGGRTGELFF. DNA of the CDR3: TGCGCCAGCAGCTTGGGCGGGAGAACCGGGGAGCTGTTTTTT.

This clone was observed a single time. The rearrangement joins TRBV19 to TRBJ1-2; D is perhaps TRBD1 (6 bases). CDR1 LNHDA and CDR2 SQIVND come from the germline V gene (reference sequence). V lost 4 bases and J 3 bases, leaving 12 bases between the germline ends. The CDR3 loop spans 14 amino acids. The chain's CDR3 is CASSRGHRDYGYTF. CDR3 nucleotide sequence: TGTGCCAGTAGTAGAGGTCACAGGGACTATGGCTACACCTTC. Full variable domain (remainder filled in from reference TRBV19 and TRBJ1-2): DGGITQSPKYLFRKEGQNVTLSCEQNLNHDAMYWYRQDPGQGLRLIYYSQIVNDFQKGDIAEGYSVSREKKESFPLTVTSAQKNPTAFYLCASSRGHRDYGYTFGSGTRLTVV.